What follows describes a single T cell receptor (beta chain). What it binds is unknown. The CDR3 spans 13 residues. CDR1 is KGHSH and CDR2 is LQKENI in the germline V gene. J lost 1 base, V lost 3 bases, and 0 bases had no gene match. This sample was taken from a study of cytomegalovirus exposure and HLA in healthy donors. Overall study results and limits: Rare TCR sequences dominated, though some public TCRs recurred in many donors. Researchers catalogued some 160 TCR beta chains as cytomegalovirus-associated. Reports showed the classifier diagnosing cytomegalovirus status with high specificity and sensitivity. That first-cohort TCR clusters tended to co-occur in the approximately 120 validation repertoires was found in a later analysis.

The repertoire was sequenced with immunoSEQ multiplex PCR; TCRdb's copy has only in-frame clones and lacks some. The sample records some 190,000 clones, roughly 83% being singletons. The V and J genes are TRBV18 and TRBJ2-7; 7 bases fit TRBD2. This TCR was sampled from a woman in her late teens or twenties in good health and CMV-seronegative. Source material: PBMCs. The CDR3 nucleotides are TGTGCCAGCTCACCTAGCGGGTCCTACGAGCAGTACTTC. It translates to CASSPSGSYEQYF. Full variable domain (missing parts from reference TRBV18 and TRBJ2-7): NAGVMQNPRHLVRRRGQEARLRCSPMKGHSHVYWYRQLPEEGLKFMVYLQKENIIDESGMPKERFSAEFPKEGPSILRIQQVVRGDSAAYFCASSPSGSYEQYFGPGTRLTVT.